This record looks at one T cell receptor (beta chain) sequence and its context. No antigen is known for it. PCR involved 60 Vbeta and 13 Jbeta primers. Here immunoSEQ multiplex PCR was the method, and the copy in TCRdb shows in-frame clones only, minus some. Here the sample spans fewer than 200,000 clones, roughly 80% being singletons. This CDR3 region has 13 residues. Germline-derived CDR1 and CDR2 are SGHNT and YYREEE (reference sequence). Trimming cost V 4 bases and J 1 base, with 8 bases left between them. This sample was included in a study of cytomegalovirus exposure and HLA in healthy donors. General study points: Donors belonging to an Asian-associated ancestry cluster reportedly showed fewer N-insertions in productive TCRs than the approximately 680-donor mean, according to what a later analysis found. Researchers left out some V segments, among them TRBV6-2 and TRBV6-3, as indistinguishable.

The sample consisted of PBMCs. The TCR sequence derives from a young woman in good health and CMV-seronegative. The chain employs TRBV5-4 and TRBJ1-2; D unclear. The CDR3 DNA reads as TGTGCCAGCAGCCGGGAGAGTAACTATGGCTACACCTTC. Residues: CASSRESNYGYTF.